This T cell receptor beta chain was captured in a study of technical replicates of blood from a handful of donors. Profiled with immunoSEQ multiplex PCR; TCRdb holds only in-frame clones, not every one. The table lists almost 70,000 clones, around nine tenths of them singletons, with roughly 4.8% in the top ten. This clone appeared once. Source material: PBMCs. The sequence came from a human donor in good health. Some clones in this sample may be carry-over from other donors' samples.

The CDR3 is CASSLVTEPGETQYF. The CDR3 DNA is TGTGCCAGCAGCTTAGTAACGGAACCGGGAGAGACCCAGTACTTC. J is TRBJ2-5 and V is TRBV7-6, with unresolved D. Germline V gene lookup returns CDR1 SGHVS and CDR2 FNYEAQ. This CDR3 region has 15 residues. Trimming removed 1 base at V and 4 bases at J, with 13 bases between. The entire variable domain, with the rest obtained from reference TRBV7-6 and TRBJ2-5, is as follows: GAGVSQSPRYKVTKRGQDVALRCDPISGHVSLYWYRQALGQGPEFLTYFNYEAQQDKSGLPNDRFSAERPEGSISTLTIQRTEQRDSAMYRCASSLVTEPGETQYFGPGTRLLVL.